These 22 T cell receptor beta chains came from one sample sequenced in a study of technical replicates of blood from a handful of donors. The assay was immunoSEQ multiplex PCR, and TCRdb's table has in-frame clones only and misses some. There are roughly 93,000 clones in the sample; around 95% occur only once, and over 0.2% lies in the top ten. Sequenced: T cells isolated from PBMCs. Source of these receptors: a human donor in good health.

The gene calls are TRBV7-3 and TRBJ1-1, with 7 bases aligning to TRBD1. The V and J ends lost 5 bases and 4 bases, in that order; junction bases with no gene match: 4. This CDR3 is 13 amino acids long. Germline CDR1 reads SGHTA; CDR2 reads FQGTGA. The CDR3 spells CASSASGGTEAFF. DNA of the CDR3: TGTGCCAGCAGCGCCTCAGGGGGCACTGAAGCTTTCTTT.

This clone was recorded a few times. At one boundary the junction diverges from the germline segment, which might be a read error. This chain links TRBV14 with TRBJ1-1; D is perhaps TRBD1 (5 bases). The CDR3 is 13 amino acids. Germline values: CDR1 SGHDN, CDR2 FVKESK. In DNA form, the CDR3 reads TGTGCCAGCACCCAAAGAAGGGGCACTGAAGCTTTCTTT. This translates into CASTQRRGTEAFF.

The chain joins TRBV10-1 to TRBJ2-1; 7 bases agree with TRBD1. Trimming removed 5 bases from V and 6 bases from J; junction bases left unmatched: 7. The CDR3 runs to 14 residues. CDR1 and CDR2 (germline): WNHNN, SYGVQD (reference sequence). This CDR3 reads CASSSTTGPNEQFF. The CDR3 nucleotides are TGCGCCAGCAGTTCCACGACAGGGCCCAATGAGCAGTTCTTC.

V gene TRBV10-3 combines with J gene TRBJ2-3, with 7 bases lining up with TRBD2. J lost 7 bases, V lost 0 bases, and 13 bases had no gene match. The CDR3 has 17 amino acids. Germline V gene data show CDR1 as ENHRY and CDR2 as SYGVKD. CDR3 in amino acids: CAISESSRSGVLNTQYF. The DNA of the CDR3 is TGTGCCATCAGTGAGTCTAGTCGGAGCGGGGTACTGAATACGCAGTATTTT.

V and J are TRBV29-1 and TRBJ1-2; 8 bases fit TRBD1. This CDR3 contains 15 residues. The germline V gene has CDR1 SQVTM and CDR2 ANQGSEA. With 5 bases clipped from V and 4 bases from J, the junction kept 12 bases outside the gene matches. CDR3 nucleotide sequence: TGCAGCGTTCTAACTCTGACAGGGGTGGTCTATGGCTACACCTTC. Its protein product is CSVLTLTGVVYGYTF.

The CDR3, as DNA: TGTGCCAGCAGTGAAAAGGCCAGGGGAAACATTCAGTACTTC. Its translation is CASSEKARGNIQYF. This rearrangement joins TRBV6-1 to TRBJ2-4, with D perhaps TRBD1 (6 bases). From germline, CDR1 is MNHNS and CDR2 SASEGT. V was cut by 2 bases and J by 6 bases, with 11 bases left in between. This CDR3 spans 14 amino acids.

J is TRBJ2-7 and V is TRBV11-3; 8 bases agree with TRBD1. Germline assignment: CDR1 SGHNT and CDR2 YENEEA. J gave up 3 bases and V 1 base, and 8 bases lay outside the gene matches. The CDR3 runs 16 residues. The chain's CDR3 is CASSLVIGTGNYEQYF. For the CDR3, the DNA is TGTGCCAGCAGCTTAGTAATCGGGACAGGTAACTACGAGCAGTACTTC.

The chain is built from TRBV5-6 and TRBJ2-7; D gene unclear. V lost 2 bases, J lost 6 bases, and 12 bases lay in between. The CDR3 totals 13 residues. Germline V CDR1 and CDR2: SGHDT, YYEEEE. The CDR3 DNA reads TGTGCCAGCAGCTTTATTCGGTCCGGCGAGCAGTACTTC. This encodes CASSFIRSGEQYF.

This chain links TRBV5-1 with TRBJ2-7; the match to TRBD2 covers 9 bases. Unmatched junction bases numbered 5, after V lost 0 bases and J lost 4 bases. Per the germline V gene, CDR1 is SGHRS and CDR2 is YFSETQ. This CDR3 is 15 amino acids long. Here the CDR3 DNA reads TGCGCCAGCAGCTTGGTAGCGGGAGCGCAATACGAGCAGTACTTC. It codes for CASSLVAGAQYEQYF. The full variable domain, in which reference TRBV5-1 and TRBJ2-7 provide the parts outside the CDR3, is KAGVTQTPRYLIKTRGQQVTLSCSPISGHRSVSWYQQTPGQGLQFLFEYFSETQRNKGNFPGRFSGRQFSNSRSEMNVSTLELGDSALYLCASSLVAGAQYEQYFGPGTRLTVT.

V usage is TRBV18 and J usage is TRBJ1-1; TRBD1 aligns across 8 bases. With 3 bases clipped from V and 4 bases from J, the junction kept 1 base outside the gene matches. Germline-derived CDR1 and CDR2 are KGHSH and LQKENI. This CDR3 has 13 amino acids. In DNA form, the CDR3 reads TGTGCCAGCTCACCCGACAGGGGCACTGAAGCTTTCTTT. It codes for CASSPDRGTEAFF.

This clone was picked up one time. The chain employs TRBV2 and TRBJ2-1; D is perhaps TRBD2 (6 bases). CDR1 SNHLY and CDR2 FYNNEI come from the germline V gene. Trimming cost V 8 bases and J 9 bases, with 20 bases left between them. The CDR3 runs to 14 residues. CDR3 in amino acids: CASQFRRAKGEQFF. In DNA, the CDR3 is TGTGCCAGCCAGTTTCGGAGGGCTAAAGGTGAGCAGTTCTTC.

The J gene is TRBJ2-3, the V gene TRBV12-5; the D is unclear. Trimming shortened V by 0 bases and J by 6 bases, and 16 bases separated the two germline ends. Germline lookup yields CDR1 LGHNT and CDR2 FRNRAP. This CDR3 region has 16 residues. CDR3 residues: CASGLVPGSSFDTQYF. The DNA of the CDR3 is TGTGCTAGTGGTTTGGTCCCCGGGTCTAGTTTCGATACGCAGTATTTT.

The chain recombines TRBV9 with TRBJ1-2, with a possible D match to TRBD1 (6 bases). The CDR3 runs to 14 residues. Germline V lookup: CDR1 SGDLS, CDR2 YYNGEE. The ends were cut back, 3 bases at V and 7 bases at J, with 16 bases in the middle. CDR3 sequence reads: CASSAVTTGTGYTF. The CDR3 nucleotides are TGTGCCAGCAGCGCAGTCACTACAGGGACTGGCTACACCTTC.

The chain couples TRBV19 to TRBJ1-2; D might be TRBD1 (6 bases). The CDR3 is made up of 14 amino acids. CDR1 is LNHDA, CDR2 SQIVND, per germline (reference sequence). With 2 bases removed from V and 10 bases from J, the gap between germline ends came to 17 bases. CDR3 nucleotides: TGTGCCAGTAGTATATCGGGGGGGCAGCTAGTCTACACCTTC. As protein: CASSISGGQLVYTF.

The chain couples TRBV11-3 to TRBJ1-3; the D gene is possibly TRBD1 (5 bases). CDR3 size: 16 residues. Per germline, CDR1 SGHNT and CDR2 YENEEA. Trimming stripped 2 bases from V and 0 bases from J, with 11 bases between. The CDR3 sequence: CASSLRSGGSGNTIYF. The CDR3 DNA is TGTGCCAGCAGCTTAAGATCGGGGGGCTCTGGAAACACCATATATTTT.

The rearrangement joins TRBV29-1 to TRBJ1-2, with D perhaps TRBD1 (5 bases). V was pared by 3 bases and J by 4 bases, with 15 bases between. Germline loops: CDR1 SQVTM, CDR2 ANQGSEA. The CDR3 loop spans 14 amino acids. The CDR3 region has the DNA TGCAGCGTTGAGAAGACAGAGAACGGCTATGGCTACACCTTC. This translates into CSVEKTENGYGYTF. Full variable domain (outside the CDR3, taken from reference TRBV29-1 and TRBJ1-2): SAVISQKPSRDICQRGTSLTIQCQVDSQVTMMFWYRQQPGQSLTLIATANQGSEATYESGFVIDKFPISRPNLTFSTLTVSNMSPEDSSIYLCSVEKTENGYGYTFGSGTRLTVV.

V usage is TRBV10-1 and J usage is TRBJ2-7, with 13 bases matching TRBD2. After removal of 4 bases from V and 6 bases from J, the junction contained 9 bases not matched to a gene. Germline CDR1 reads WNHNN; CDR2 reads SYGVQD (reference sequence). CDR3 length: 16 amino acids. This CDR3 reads CASSGLGLAGAGEQYF. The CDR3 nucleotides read TGCGCCAGCAGTGGACTTGGACTAGCGGGAGCGGGCGAGCAGTACTTC.

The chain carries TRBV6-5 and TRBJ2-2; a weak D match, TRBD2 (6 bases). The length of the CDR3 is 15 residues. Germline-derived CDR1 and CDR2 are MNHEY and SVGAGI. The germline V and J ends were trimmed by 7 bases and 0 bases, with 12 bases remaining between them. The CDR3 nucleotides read TGTGCCAGCAACTCTCTAGCGCCGAACACCGGGGAGCTGTTTTTT. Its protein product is CASNSLAPNTGELFF.

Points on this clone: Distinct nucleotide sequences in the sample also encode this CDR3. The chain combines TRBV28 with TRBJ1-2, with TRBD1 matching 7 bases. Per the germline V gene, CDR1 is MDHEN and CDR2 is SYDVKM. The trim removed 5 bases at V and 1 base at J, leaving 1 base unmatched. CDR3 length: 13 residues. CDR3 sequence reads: CASSQGGNYGYTF. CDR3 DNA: TGTGCCAGCAGTCAGGGGGGTAACTATGGCTACACCTTC.

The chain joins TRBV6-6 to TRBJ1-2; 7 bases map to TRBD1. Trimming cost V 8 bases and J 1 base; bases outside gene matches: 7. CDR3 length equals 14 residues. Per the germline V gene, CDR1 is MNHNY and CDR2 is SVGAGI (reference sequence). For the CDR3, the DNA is TGTGCCAGCTATCAGGGGGGAATTAACTATGGCTACACCTTC. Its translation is CASYQGGINYGYTF.

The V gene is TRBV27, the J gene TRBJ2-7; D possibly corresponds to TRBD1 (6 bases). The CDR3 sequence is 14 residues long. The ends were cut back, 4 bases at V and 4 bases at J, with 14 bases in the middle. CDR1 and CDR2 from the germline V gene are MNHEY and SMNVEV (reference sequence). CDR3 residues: CASSWKQGFYEQYF. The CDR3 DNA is TGTGCCAGCAGTTGGAAGCAGGGGTTTTACGAGCAGTACTTC.

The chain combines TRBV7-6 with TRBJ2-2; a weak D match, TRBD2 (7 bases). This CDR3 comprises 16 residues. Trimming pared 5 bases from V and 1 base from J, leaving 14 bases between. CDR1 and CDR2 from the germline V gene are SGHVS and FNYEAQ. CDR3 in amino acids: CASSPVGGRNTGELFF. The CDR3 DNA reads TGTGCCAGCAGCCCAGTCGGGGGGCGGAACACCGGGGAGCTGTTTTTT.